Ten or more counts support the clone carrying this T cell receptor (beta chain). The antigen is undetermined. This specimen comes from a study of regulatory T cells in long-lasting Graves disease. General study results and limits: Analyses excluded thyroid tissue, covering peripheral blood alone.

This CDR3 has 13 amino acids. Germline V lookup: CDR1 MNHNS, CDR2 SASEGT. After removal of 7 bases from V and 4 bases from J, the junction contained 6 bases not matched to a gene. Through Arm-PCR of CDR3 regions and iRepertoire HTBI primers, TCR beta libraries were built. MiXCR was run by TCRdb on the multiplex PCR reads, yielding one entry per CDR3 protein. Seen here are under 300,000 distinct CDR3 sequences, 20% to 25% observed once, and the top ten hold roughly 13%. Regarding time point: newly diagnosed GD, antithyroid drugs for less than 3 months. Researchers made the TCR library from RNA that was extracted from PBMCs.

The receptor was derived from a female donor with Graves disease. The chain joins TRBV6-1 to TRBJ1-2, with 7 bases identical to TRBD1. The sample consisted of peripheral blood mononuclear cells (PBMCs), taken at new diagnosis, from a patient treated with antithyroid drugs. In DNA, the CDR3 is TGTGCCAGCACCAGGACAGGCGCCTATGGCTACACCTTC. Protein sequence: CASTRTGAYGYTF.